These 3 T cell receptor beta chains were sequenced from one sample in a study of cytomegalovirus exposure and HLA in healthy donors. Amplification used 60 Vbeta primers and 13 Jbeta primers. Sequencing used immunoSEQ multiplex PCR; TCRdb keeps in-frame clones, though not all of them. Here the sample spans roughly 87,000 clones, 70% to 75% being singletons. The sequencing sample was made of PBMCs. The receptors come from a man aged 55-75 years in good health and CMV-seronegative.

The CDR3 here is CASSVFFSASGNDNEQFF. The CDR3 coding sequence is TGTGCCAGCAGCGTATTCTTTTCGGCTAGCGGTAATGACAATGAGCAGTTCTTC. This sequence joins TRBV9 and TRBJ2-1; 7 bases are shared with TRBD2. CDR1 is SGDLS and CDR2 is YYNGEE in the germline V gene. V gave up 1 base and J gave up 5 bases; unmatched junction bases: 15. The CDR3 loop spans 18 amino acids.

The chain links TRBV30 to TRBJ2-3, with D perhaps TRBD1 (6 bases). This CDR3 is built from 13 residues. V gave up 5 bases and J gave up 2 bases, with 11 bases separating them. Per the germline V gene, CDR1 is GTSNPN and CDR2 is SVGIG (reference sequence). CDR3 sequence: CAWGQYITDTQYF. DNA for the CDR3: TGTGCCTGGGGACAGTACATCACAGATACGCAGTATTTT.

This clone was counted between two and nine times. The J gene is TRBJ1-1, the V gene TRBV20-1, with D uncertain. The CDR3 extends over 11 amino acids. CDR1 DFQATT and CDR2 SNEGSKA come from the germline V gene (reference sequence). V shed 8 bases and J shed 1 base, with 8 bases lying between them. The CDR3 sequence: CSSRENTEAFF. The DNA for the CDR3 is TGCAGTTCCCGGGAGAACACTGAAGCTTTCTTT.